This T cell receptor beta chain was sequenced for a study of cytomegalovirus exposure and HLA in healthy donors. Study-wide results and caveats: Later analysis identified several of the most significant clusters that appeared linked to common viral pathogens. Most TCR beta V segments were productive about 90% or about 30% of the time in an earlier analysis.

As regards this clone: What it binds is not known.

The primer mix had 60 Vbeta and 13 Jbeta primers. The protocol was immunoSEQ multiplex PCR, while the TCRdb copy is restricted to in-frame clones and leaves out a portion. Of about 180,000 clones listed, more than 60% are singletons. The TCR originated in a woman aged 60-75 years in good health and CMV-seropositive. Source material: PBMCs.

The CDR3 bases are TGTGCCAGCAGTGAAATCCAACAGGGGAGTAGCTCGAATACGCAGTATTTT. Translating gives CASSEIQQGSSSNTQYF. This chain uses TRBV6-1 with TRBJ2-3, with TRBD1 matching 7 bases. Germline CDR1 reads MNHNS; CDR2 reads SASEGT. The CDR3 has 17 amino acids. V shed 2 bases, J shed 7 bases, and the junction held 15 bases outside the gene matches.